Listed here is a single TCR beta chain. Its target is unknown. These data originate in a study of shared clonotypes between healthy human individuals. Overall study: A donor's plate count was three for CD4 naive and three for CD4 memory; CD8 naive had two and CD8 memory one.

V was clipped by 7 bases and J by 3 bases, with 10 bases between them. The CDR3 is made up of 13 amino acids. Germline V CDR1 and CDR2: SGHRS, YFSETQ. Repertoires were generated with immunoSEQ multiplex PCR, while TCRdb's copy carries only in-frame clones and drops some. Among 740,000 or so clones listed, approximately 73% were seen once. General study points: Non-shared clonotypes were found to have lower generation probabilities than the clonotypes that were shared by all four of the sorted-subset donors. Larger estimated richness was generally recorded for naive subsets relative to memory subsets.

The chain carries TRBV5-1 and TRBJ2-2; tentatively, D is TRBD2 (6 bases). The sample consisted of memory CD4+ T cells sorted from blood. Noted subset: CD45RA-negative fraction. The sequence derives from a woman in her thirties in good health. CDR3 residues: CASASAHTGELFF. CDR3 coding DNA: TGCGCCAGCGCTAGCGCCCACACCGGGGAGCTGTTTTTT.